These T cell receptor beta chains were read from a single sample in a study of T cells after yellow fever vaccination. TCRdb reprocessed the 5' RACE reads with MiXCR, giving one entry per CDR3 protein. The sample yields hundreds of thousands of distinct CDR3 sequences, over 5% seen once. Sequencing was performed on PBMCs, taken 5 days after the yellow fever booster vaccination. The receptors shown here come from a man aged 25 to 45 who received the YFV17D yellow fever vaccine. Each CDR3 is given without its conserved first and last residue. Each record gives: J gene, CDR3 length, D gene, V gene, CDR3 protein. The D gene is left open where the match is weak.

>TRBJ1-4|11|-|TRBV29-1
SVENPTNEKLF
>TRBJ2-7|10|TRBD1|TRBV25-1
ASSGTGYEQY
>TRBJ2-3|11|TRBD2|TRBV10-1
ASGGTTTDTQY
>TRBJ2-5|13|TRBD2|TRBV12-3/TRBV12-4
ASSSGREAQETQY
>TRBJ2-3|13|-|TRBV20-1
SATIISGNTDTQY
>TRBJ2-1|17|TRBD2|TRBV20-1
SARDQGELLAYHRGGQF
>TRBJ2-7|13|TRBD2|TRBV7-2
ASSLVISGSNEQY
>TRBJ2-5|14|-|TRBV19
ASAPVRGAEQETQY
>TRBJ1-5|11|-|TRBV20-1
SASRGTDQPQH
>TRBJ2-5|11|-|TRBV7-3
ASSLTVGETQY
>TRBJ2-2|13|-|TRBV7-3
ASSLYQGLTGELF
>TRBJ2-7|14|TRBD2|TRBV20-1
SAPALLALARDEQY
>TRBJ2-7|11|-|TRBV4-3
ASSQVGGYEQY
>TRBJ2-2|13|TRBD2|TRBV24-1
ATSEGTIISGELF
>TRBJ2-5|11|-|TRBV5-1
ASSLEDQETQY
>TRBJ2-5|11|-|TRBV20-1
SARRTSPGTQY
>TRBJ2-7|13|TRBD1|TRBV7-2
ASSLTGALSREQY
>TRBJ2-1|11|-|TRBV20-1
SASDDKYNEQF
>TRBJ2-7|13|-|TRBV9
ASSVALGSSYEQY
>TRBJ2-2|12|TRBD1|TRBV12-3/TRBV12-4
ASSRDRDTGELF
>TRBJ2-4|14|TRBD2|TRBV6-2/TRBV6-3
ASSPGLAGGAYIQY
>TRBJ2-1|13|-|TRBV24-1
ATSAGSAPTDEQF
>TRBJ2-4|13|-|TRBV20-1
SARDPAGSKNIQY
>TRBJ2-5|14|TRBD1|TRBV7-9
ASSLVWDRAQETQY
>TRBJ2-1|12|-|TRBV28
ASRVRPHLNEQF
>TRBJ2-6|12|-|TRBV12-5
ASGPLSGANVLT
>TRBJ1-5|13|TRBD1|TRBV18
ASSPGQGRQQPQH
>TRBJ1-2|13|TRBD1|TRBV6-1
ASWAPGQGARGYT
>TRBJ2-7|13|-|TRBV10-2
ASRDSDRSFYEQY
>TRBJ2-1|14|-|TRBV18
ASSPTIQGSYNEQF
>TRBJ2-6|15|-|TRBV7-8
ASSGTDYYSGANVLT
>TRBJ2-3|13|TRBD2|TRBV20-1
SASGLAGYWDTQY
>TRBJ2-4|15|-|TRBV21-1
ASSKVVAPLAKNIQY
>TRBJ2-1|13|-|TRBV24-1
ATSETRTTNNEQF
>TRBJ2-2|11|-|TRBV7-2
ASSQQGTGELF
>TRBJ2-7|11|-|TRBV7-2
ASSSTGSYEQY
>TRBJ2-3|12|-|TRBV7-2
ASDPPHPPDTQY
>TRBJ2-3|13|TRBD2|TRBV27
ASSRSGTYTDTQY
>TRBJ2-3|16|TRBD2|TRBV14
ASSQYRPGLAGEDTQY
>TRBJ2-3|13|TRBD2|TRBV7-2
ASSRGAGGPWAQY
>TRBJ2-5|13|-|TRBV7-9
ASSPLGIGQETQY
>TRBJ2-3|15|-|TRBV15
ATSRAPGTGVMDTQY
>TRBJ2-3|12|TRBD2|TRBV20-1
SAEAAGITDTQY
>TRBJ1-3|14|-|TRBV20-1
SAKSRGRSSGNTIY
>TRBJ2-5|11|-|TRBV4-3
ASSFKDGETQY
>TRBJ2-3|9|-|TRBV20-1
SARFADTQY
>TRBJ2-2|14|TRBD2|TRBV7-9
ASSLLAGPNTGKLF
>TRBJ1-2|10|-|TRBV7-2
ASSLQGFGYT
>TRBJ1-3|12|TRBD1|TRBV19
ASSTGGPGNTIY
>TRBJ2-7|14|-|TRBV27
ASSPRLGGGAYEQY
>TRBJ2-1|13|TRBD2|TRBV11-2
ASSHGGAGGGEQF
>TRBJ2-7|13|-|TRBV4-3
ASSQGGDPLGEQY
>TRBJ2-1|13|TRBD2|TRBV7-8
ASSPRGSGTNEQF
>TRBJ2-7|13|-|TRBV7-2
ASSLDRISSYEQY
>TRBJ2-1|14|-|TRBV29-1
SVENGRSGVDNEQF
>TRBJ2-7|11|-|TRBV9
ASSVGHTNEQY
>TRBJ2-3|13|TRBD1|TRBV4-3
ASSQLGQTTDTQY
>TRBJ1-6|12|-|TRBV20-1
SPKYIQLGSPLH
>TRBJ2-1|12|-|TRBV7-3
ASSLAPRYNEQF